Following are 12 T cell receptor beta chains from one sample sequenced in a study of early T cells in non-severe SARS-CoV-2 infection. Each CDR3 protein gets one entry after TCRdb re-called the 5' RACE reads with MiXCR. The sample has 50,000 to 70,000 distinct CDR3 sequences; 8% to 10% are singletons. Sequencing input: whole blood. These receptors came from an adult who was a healthcare worker with PCR-confirmed SARS-CoV-2 infection or an uninfected control (not recorded which).

This clonotype was counted at least ten times. The chain links TRBV21-1 to TRBJ2-2; TRBD2, the D gene given by the table, was not confirmed from the DNA. TRBV21-1 is a pseudogene. This CDR3 has 18 residues. CDR3 DNA: TGTGCCAGCAGCAAGGATTTGGAGGGAGGGACTCACACCGGGGAGCTGTTTTTT. Translating gives CASSKDLEGGTHTGELFF.

The chain employs TRBV5-4 and TRBJ2-2, with D unresolved. Trimming took off 4 bases at V and 3 bases at J, with 7 bases between the two ends. The length of the CDR3 is 13 residues. In germline, CDR1 is SGHNT, CDR2 YYREEE (reference sequence). CDR3 residues: CASSITDTGELFF. CDR3 DNA sequence: TGTGCCAGCAGCATCACGGACACCGGGGAGCTGTTTTTT.

As for this clonotype: A read error is possible here, since a much larger clone lies one base away. The J gene is TRBJ1-2, the V gene TRBV7-9; D is unresolved. Looked up from germline, CDR1 is SEHNR and CDR2 is FQNEAQ (reference sequence). CDR3 size: 15 residues. DNA for the CDR3: TGTGCCAGCAGCTCCTACGACGGATCCTCCTATGGCTACTCCTTC. Amino acids: CASSSYDGSSYGYSF. Full variable domain (rest looked up from reference TRBV7-9 and TRBJ1-2): DTGVSQNPRHKITKRGQNVTFRCDPISEHNRLYWYRQTLGQGPEFLTYFQNEAQLEKSRLLSDRFSAERPKGSFSTLEIQRTEQGDSAMYLCASSSYDGSSYGYSFGSGTRLTVV.

This clonotype was seen ten or more times. This chain connects TRBV28 to TRBJ2-5; D is undetermined. Trimming cost V 4 bases and J 5 bases, with 14 bases left between them. Germline V CDR1 and CDR2: MDHEN, SYDVKM. This CDR3 is 14 amino acids long. The CDR3 loop reads CASSSPGLRETQYF. The DNA for the CDR3 is TGTGCCAGCAGTTCCCCCGGGCTGCGGGAGACCCAGTACTTC.

The V call is TRBV19, the J call TRBJ2-1, with TRBD1 identical over 9 bases. The CDR3 consists of 14 residues. Trimming cost V 3 bases and J 7 bases; bases outside gene matches: 4. CDR1 LNHDA and CDR2 SQIVND come from the germline V gene (reference sequence). CDR3 sequence: CASSITGGRNEQFF. In nucleotides, the CDR3 is TGTGCCAGTAGTATTACAGGGGGCCGGAATGAGCAGTTCTTC.

This clonotype has a count of ten or more. The V gene is TRBV6-5, the J gene TRBJ2-7, with TRBD2 matching 7 bases. The CDR3 spans 15 residues. Germline trimming cut 6 bases from V and 2 bases from J; bases unmatched to any gene: 10. Germline V gene lookup returns CDR1 MNHEY and CDR2 SVGAGI. In DNA, the CDR3 is TGTGCCAGCAGAAGCCCGGGGCTAGCGGCCTACGAGCAGTACTTC. Translation: CASRSPGLAAYEQYF.

This clonotype was seen at least ten times. J is TRBJ2-7 and V is TRBV5-1, with D perhaps matching TRBD1 (5 bases). The V and J ends lost 1 base and 4 bases respectively, with 6 bases between them. Germline V gene lookup returns CDR1 SGHRS and CDR2 YFSETQ. CDR3 length: 12 amino acids. The DNA for the CDR3 is TGCGCCAGCAGCTTGACAGGTTACGAGCAGTACTTC. Its translation is CASSLTGYEQYF.

Ten or more counts support this clonotype. J is TRBJ2-4 and V is TRBV19, with D possibly matching TRBD2 (6 bases). The CDR3 has 14 residues. Germline assignment: CDR1 LNHDA and CDR2 SQIVND (reference sequence). Deletions cut 10 bases from V and 7 bases from J, with 20 bases between. The CDR3 DNA reads as TGTGCCACCCACCCGGGCGGGGTGTCTAACATTCAGTACTTC. Translated: CATHPGGVSNIQYF.

There are many counts of this clonotype. The chain uses TRBV20-1 and TRBJ2-2; TRBD2 matches at 12 bases. V gave up 3 bases and J gave up 7 bases; unmatched junction bases: 3. Per germline, CDR1 DFQATT and CDR2 SNEGSKA (reference sequence). CDR3 length: 14 amino acids. The DNA of the CDR3 is TGCAGTGCTAGGACTAGCGGGAGCTTCGGGGAGCTGTTTTTT. It is translated as CSARTSGSFGELFF.

In this sample, this clonotype turned up many times. The junction departs from germline at one end; a sequencing error may be responsible. This chain links TRBV7-7 with TRBJ2-5; D may be TRBD1 (6 bases). CDR1 is SSHAT and CDR2 is FNYEAQ in the germline V gene (reference sequence). The CDR3 is 15 amino acids. CDR3 protein: CASSSARGSQETQYF. The CDR3 DNA follows: TGTGCTAGCAGCTCGGCGAGGGGGAGCCAAGAGACCCAGTACTTC.

At least ten counts were recorded for this clonotype. The chain employs TRBV6-6 and TRBJ2-7, with 8 bases identical to TRBD1. V shed 5 bases and J 2 bases; nucleotides not matched to a gene: 8. The CDR3 is 15 amino acids. Looked up from germline, CDR1 is MNHNY and CDR2 is SVGAGI (reference sequence). CDR3 loop: CASSGQGNSAYEQYF. The CDR3 coding sequence is TGTGCCAGCAGTGGACAGGGAAACAGCGCCTACGAGCAGTACTTC.

The gene calls are TRBV12-3 or TRBV12-4 and TRBJ1-6; D is ambiguous. V lost 5 bases to trimming and J lost 8 bases, with 10 bases between them. The CDR3 is 13 amino acids. CDR3 amino acids: CASSQRQDSPLHF. The CDR3 coding sequence is TGTGCCAGCAGTCAACGTCAGGATTCACCCCTCCACTTT.